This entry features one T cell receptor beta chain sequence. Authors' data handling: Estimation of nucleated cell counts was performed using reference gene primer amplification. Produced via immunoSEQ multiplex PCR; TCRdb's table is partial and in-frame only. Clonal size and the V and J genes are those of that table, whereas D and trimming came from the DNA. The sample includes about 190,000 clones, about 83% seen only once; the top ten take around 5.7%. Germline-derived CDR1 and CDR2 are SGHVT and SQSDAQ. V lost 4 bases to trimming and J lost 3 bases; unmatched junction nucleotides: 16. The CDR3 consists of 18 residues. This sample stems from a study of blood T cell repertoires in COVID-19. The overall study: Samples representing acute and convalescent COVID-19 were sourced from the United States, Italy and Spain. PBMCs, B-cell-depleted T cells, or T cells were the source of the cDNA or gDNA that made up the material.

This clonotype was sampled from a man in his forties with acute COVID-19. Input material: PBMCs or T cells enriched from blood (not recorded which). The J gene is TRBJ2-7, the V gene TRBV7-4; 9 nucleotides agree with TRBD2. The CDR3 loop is CASSWTSATRNPIYEQYF. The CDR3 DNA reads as TGTGCCAGCAGCTGGACTAGCGCAACTAGAAACCCGATCTACGAGCAGTACTTC. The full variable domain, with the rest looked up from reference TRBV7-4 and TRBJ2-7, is GAGVSQSPRYKVAKRGRDVALRCDSISGHVTLYWYRQTLGQGSEVLTYSQSDAQRDKSGRPSGRFSAERPERSVSTLKIQRTEQGDSAVYLCASSWTSATRNPIYEQYFGPGTRLTVT.